These 25 T cell receptor beta chains came from one sample sequenced in a study of identical twins. From the 5' RACE reads, TCRdb called clonotypes with MiXCR, one entry per CDR3 protein. The sample records about 570,000 distinct CDR3 sequences, approximately 10% being singletons. These same data were also listed under a study on yellow fever vaccine responses in identical twins.

The specimen sequenced was PBMCs. These receptors all stem from a young woman in good health.

V is TRBV27 and J is TRBJ2-2; either TRBD1 or TRBD2 may supply D (5 bases each). The CDR3 is 16 residues long. V dropped 5 bases and J dropped 6 bases, with 19 bases sitting between them. Germline lookup yields CDR1 MNHEY and CDR2 SMNVEV (reference sequence). The CDR3 loop is CASSMPEGHGAGELFF. The CDR3 DNA follows: TGTGCCAGCAGTATGCCCGAGGGGCATGGGGCCGGGGAGCTGTTTTTT.

This clonotype was observed a single time. The chain carries TRBV6-1 and TRBJ1-2, with 8 bases fitting TRBD1. Germline CDR1 and CDR2: MNHNS and SASEGT. The CDR3 is 12 residues long. Unmatched junction bases numbered 2, after V lost 7 bases and J lost 4 bases. The CDR3 loop reads CASTGQGYGYTF. DNA of the CDR3: TGTGCCAGCACTGGACAGGGCTATGGCTACACCTTC.

This clonotype was counted only a few times. The V and J genes are TRBV11-2 and TRBJ2-4; 8 bases line up with TRBD2. The CDR3 sequence is 15 residues long. V gave up 5 bases and J gave up 1 base; unmatched junction bases: 4. Germline CDR1 and CDR2: SGHAT and FQNNGV. CDR3 sequence: CASSLREVAKNIQYF. The CDR3 DNA reads TGTGCCAGCAGCCTGCGGGAGGTTGCCAAAAACATTCAGTACTTC.

This chain links TRBV4-1 with TRBJ2-7; a possible D gene is TRBD2 (6 bases). With 5 bases removed from V and 7 bases from J, the gap between germline ends came to 24 bases. Germline V CDR1 and CDR2: MGHRA, YSYEKL. The CDR3 extends over 16 amino acids. CDR3 DNA sequence: TGCGCCAGCAGCGCCCACTTCGGGACTGGGGTCAAGGAGCAGTACTTC. Translation gives CASSAHFGTGVKEQYF.

This clonotype has ten or more counts. V gene TRBV7-2 combines with J gene TRBJ2-1; maybe TRBD1 (5 bases). This CDR3 is 17 amino acids long. Trimming took 2 bases from V and 9 from J, leaving 23 bases between them. CDR1 and CDR2 from the germline V gene are SGHTA and FQGNSA. CDR3: CASSLSRHRTTLGEQFF. Here the CDR3 DNA reads TGTGCCAGCAGCTTATCGCGGCACAGGACGACCTTAGGTGAGCAGTTCTTC.

V and J are TRBV7-9 and TRBJ2-5, with no clear D. The ends were cut back, 5 bases at V and 7 bases at J, with 8 bases in the middle. Germline CDR1 reads SEHNR; CDR2 reads FQNEAQ (reference sequence). The CDR3 has 11 residues. CDR3 region: CASSDSWTQYF. The CDR3 bases are TGTGCCAGCAGCGATTCTTGGACCCAGTACTTC. Full variable domain (remainder filled in from reference TRBV7-9 and TRBJ2-5): DTGVSQNPRHKITKRGQNVTFRCDPISEHNRLYWYRQTLGQGPEFLTYFQNEAQLEKSRLLSDRFSAERPKGSFSTLEIQRTEQGDSAMYLCASSDSWTQYFGPGTRLLVL.

The genes are TRBV7-2 and TRBJ2-3; 8 bases are shared with TRBD2. Germline V gene lookup returns CDR1 SGHTA and CDR2 FQGNSA. V shed 2 bases, J shed 0 bases, and the junction held 4 bases outside the gene matches. The CDR3 covers 16 residues. The CDR3 DNA reads as TGTGCCAGCAGCTTACGCGGGGGGTTTAGCACAGATACGCAGTATTTT. It translates to CASSLRGGFSTDTQYF. Full variable domain (outside the CDR3, taken from reference TRBV7-2 and TRBJ2-3): GAGVSQSPSNKVTEKGKDVELRCDPISGHTALYWYRQSLGQGLEFLIYFQGNSAPDKSGLPSDRFSAERTGGSVSTLTIQRTQQEDSAVYLCASSLRGGFSTDTQYFGPGTRLTVL.

The table lists this clonotype with a few counts. V is TRBV19 and J is TRBJ2-4, with TRBD2 identical over 13 bases. The CDR3 contains 15 residues. V lost 6 bases, J lost 10 bases, and 9 bases stayed unmatched. Germline V gene data show CDR1 as LNHDA and CDR2 as SQIVND (reference sequence). CDR3 residues: CASSALAGGLNIQYF. DNA of the CDR3: TGTGCCAGTAGCGCACTAGCGGGAGGGCTCAATATTCAGTACTTC.

This chain links TRBV7-2 with TRBJ2-3; D perhaps matches TRBD1 (6 bases). The CDR3 extends over 15 amino acids. Trimming pared 4 bases from V and 6 bases from J, leaving 17 bases between. Germline values: CDR1 SGHTA, CDR2 FQGNSA. The CDR3 region has the DNA TGTGCCAGCAGCTACAACAGGGTTATGGGCGATACGCAGTATTTT. Amino acid sequence: CASSYNRVMGDTQYF.

The chain links TRBV5-1 to TRBJ2-2, with no clear D. This CDR3 region has 15 residues. V shed 0 bases and J shed 3 bases, with 9 bases lying between them. CDR1 and CDR2 (germline): SGHRS, YFSETQ. In DNA form, the CDR3 reads TGCGCCAGCAGCTTGGAGGCCAGTCACACCGGGGAGCTGTTTTTT. Its translation: CASSLEASHTGELFF. The full variable domain, with the rest looked up from reference TRBV5-1 and TRBJ2-2, is KAGVTQTPRYLIKTRGQQVTLSCSPISGHRSVSWYQQTPGQGLQFLFEYFSETQRNKGNFPGRFSGRQFSNSRSEMNVSTLELGDSALYLCASSLEASHTGELFFGEGSRLTVL.

This clonotype appeared many times. The chain uses TRBV5-6 and TRBJ2-7; 7 bases are shared with TRBD1. The CDR3 sequence is 18 residues long. Trimming removed 5 bases from V and 3 bases from J; junction bases left unmatched: 20. CDR1 and CDR2 from the germline V gene are SGHDT and YYEEEE. CDR3 DNA: TGTGCCAGCAGTTCCTTAACGGGACAGAAATCTTTCATCTACGAGCAGTACTTC. Amino acids: CASSSLTGQKSFIYEQYF.

The chain is built from TRBV4-1 and TRBJ2-5, with a tentative D call TRBD1 (6 bases). V was trimmed by 3 bases and J by 2 bases, leaving 19 bases between them. This CDR3 has 17 residues. Germline loops: CDR1 MGHRA, CDR2 YSYEKL. CDR3 bases: TGCGCCAGCAGCCAGGCCCCCATAAGGCAGGGGCAAGAGACCCAGTACTTC. Residues: CASSQAPIRQGQETQYF.

This chain connects TRBV12-3 or TRBV12-4 to TRBJ1-5; weak D call: TRBD1 (5 bases). CDR3 length: 15 residues. V lost 6 bases and J 5 bases, leaving 17 bases between the germline ends. The CDR3 spells CASSLSGVWDQPQHF. For the CDR3, the DNA is TGTGCCAGCAGCTTATCGGGGGTGTGGGATCAGCCCCAGCATTTT.

In its sample, this clonotype was seen many times. The genes are TRBV4-2 and TRBJ2-2; D ambiguous. CDR3 length: 15 amino acids. Trimming removed 0 bases from V and 0 bases from J, with 5 bases in between. The germline gives CDR1 LGHNA, CDR2 YNFKEQ. The CDR3 spells CASSQEPTNTGELFF. CDR3 bases: TGTGCCAGCAGCCAAGAGCCGACGAACACCGGGGAGCTGTTTTTT.

This clonotype was seen many times. This rearrangement joins TRBV4-3 to TRBJ2-3; D might be TRBD1 or TRBD2, each matching 5 bases. The V gene's germline CDR1 is LGHNA and CDR2 YSLEER. The CDR3 extends over 16 amino acids. Trimming cost V 2 bases and J 4 bases, with 16 bases left between them. The CDR3 DNA is TGCGCCAGCAGCCAATCCGGGACCTCGGGCCCAGATACGCAGTATTTT. Translating it yields CASSQSGTSGPDTQYF.

This clonotype was detected ten times or more. The chain has TRBV20-1 and TRBJ1-6; D is undetermined. Germline V gene data show CDR1 as DFQATT and CDR2 as SNEGSKA (reference sequence). This CDR3 has 13 amino acids. V lost 6 bases, J lost 0 bases, and 6 bases lay in between. The CDR3 nucleotides are TGCAGTGCCCAGAGCTCCTATAATTCACCCCTCCACTTT. Translated, it gives CSAQSSYNSPLHF.

This clonotype was seen many times. The J gene is TRBJ2-7, the V gene TRBV7-9; D remains ambiguous. V lost 1 base and J lost 5, with 9 bases in between. CDR1 is SEHNR, CDR2 FQNEAQ, per germline (reference sequence). The CDR3 consists of 13 residues. In DNA form, the CDR3 reads TGTGCCAGCAGCTTAGGGGTGGGGAACGAGCAGTACTTC. Encoded protein: CASSLGVGNEQYF.

V usage is TRBV5-1 and J usage is TRBJ2-6; D gene uncertain. The CDR3 extends over 17 amino acids. With 0 bases removed from V and 0 bases from J, the gap between germline ends came to 10 bases. CDR1 and CDR2 (germline): SGHRS, YFSETQ. The CDR3 reads CASSLAPVLSGANVLTF. CDR3 bases: TGCGCCAGCAGCTTGGCCCCAGTTCTCTCTGGGGCCAACGTCCTGACTTTC.

The table lists this clonotype with many counts. The chain joins TRBV3-1 to TRBJ2-3; TRBD1 matches at 9 bases. Germline V lookup: CDR1 LGHDT, CDR2 YNNKEL (reference sequence). This CDR3 is built from 14 residues. After removal of 6 bases from V and 0 bases from J, the junction contained 1 base not matched to a gene. The CDR3 loop is CASRQGASTDTQYF. CDR3 nucleotides: TGTGCCAGCAGACAGGGGGCTAGCACAGATACGCAGTATTTT.

The rearrangement joins TRBV30 to TRBJ2-7; D unresolved. Per germline, CDR1 GTSNPN and CDR2 SVGIG (reference sequence). This CDR3 is 11 amino acids long. Deletions cut 5 bases from V and 1 base from J, with 6 bases between. The CDR3 region is CAWGRSYEQYF. The CDR3, as DNA: TGTGCCTGGGGTAGGTCCTACGAGCAGTACTTC.

The rearrangement joins TRBV5-1 to TRBJ2-5, with 14 bases matching TRBD2. J gave up 3 bases and V 3 bases, and 7 bases lay outside the gene matches. CDR3 length equals 17 residues. Germline V CDR1 and CDR2: SGHRS, YFSETQ. The CDR3 bases are TGCGCCAGCAGCTCGGGACTAGCGGGAGTAGGGGAAGAGACCCAGTACTTC. Translating it yields CASSSGLAGVGEETQYF.

In this sample, this clonotype turned up many times. The V and J genes are TRBV9 and TRBJ2-1; D remains unclear. This CDR3 contains 12 residues. The V end was cut by 4 bases, the J end by 6 bases, with 8 bases between. Germline CDR1 is SGDLS and CDR2 is YYNGEE. The CDR3 here is CASSPGPNEQFF. The CDR3 DNA follows: TGTGCCAGCAGCCCCGGGCCCAATGAGCAGTTCTTC. The full variable domain, rest sourced from reference TRBV9 and TRBJ2-1, is DSGVTQTPKHLITATGQRVTLRCSPRSGDLSVYWYQQSLDQGLQFLIQYYNGEERAKGNILERFSAQQFPDLHSELNLSSLELGDSALYFCASSPGPNEQFFGPGTRLTVL.

This clonotype was picked up many times. The chain recombines TRBV7-2 with TRBJ2-7, with 11 bases aligning to TRBD2. Germline V CDR1 and CDR2: SGHTA, FQGNSA. The CDR3 length is 18 residues. V was clipped by 2 bases and J by 2 bases; unmatched bases: 11. The CDR3 spells CASSLRSWGLAAAYEQYF. The CDR3 DNA follows: TGTGCCAGCAGCTTACGCTCGTGGGGACTAGCGGCCGCCTACGAGCAGTACTTC.

This clonotype was detected many times. This rearrangement joins TRBV5-6 to TRBJ1-1, with 8 bases matching TRBD1. CDR3 length: 15 amino acids. The V and J ends lost 5 bases and 7 bases, in that order; junction bases with no gene match: 13. Germline CDR1 is SGHDT and CDR2 is YYEEEE. Here the CDR3 DNA reads TGTGCCAGCAGTGGTAACAGGGGGAAGATCCTTGAAGCTTTCTTT. This encodes CASSGNRGKILEAFF.

This clonotype was counted between two and nine times. The chain recombines TRBV6-2 or TRBV6-3 with TRBJ2-1, with D perhaps matching TRBD1 (8 bases). The V and J ends lost 6 bases and 4 bases respectively, with 31 bases between them. The CDR3 length is 20 residues. Germline values: CDR1 MNHEY, CDR2 SVGEGT. The CDR3 here is CASRAGTGRRGDMRYNEQFF. CDR3 sequence (DNA): TGTGCCAGCAGAGCCGGGACAGGCCGCCGGGGGGATATGAGATACAATGAGCAGTTCTTC.